This T cell receptor (beta chain) emerged from a study of T cell repertoires in cytomegalovirus infection. Study-wide background: Both a matching HLA type and CMV infection were indicated by public TCR beta signatures.

Germline CDR1 SGHAT, CDR2 FQNNGV. CDR3 length equals 15 residues. The V gene lost 6 bases and the J gene lost 0 bases, with 9 bases spanning the gap. This clonotype has a count of ten or more. Antigen specificity is unknown. TCRdb passed the reads through MiXCR, listing each CDR3 protein once. The sample holds 340,000 or so distinct CDR3 sequences, approximately 25% seen once. Notes on the study in general: In two of eight donors, the top clonotype was HLA-C-restricted CMV-specific. Summed frequency of public TCR beta families distinguished CMV carriers with the relevant HLA.

The sequencing used cultured PBMCs, collected from culture after CMV antigen stimulation. The TCR sequence derives from a human donor in good health (CMV status not recorded). Some clones in this sample may be carry-over from other donors' samples. The rearrangement links TRBV11-2 to TRBJ1-6, with D hard to call. CDR3: CASSPRSSYNSPLHF. The CDR3 DNA reads TGTGCCAGCAGTCCCCGGAGCTCCTATAATTCACCCCTCCACTTT. Filled out from reference TRBV11-2 and TRBJ1-6, the complete variable domain reads EAGVAQSPRYKIIEKRQSVAFWCNPISGHATLYWYQQILGQGPKLLIQFQNNGVVDDSQLPKDRFSAERLKGVDSTLKIQPAKLEDSAVYLCASSPRSSYNSPLHFGNGTRLTVT.